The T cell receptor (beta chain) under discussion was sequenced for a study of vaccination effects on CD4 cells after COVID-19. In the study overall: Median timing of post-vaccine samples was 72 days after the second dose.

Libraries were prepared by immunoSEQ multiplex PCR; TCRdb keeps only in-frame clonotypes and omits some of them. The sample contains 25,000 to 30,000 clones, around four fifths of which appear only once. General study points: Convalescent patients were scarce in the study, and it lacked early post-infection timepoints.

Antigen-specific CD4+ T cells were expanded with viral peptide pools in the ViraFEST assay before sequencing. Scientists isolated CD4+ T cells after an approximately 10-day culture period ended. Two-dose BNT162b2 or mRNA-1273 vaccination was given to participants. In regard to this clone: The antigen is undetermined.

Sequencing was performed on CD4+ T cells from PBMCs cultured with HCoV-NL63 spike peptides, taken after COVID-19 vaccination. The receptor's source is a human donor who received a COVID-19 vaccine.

The DNA for the CDR3 is TGTGCCAGCAAACAGAAATCCAAAGAGACCCAGTACTTC. Translation gives CASKQKSKETQYF. The V call is TRBV19, the J call TRBJ2-5; no definite D call. Germline values: CDR1 LNHDA, CDR2 SQIVND (reference sequence). The CDR3 totals 13 residues. Between the trimmed V and J ends, which lost 9 bases and 3 bases, there was a span of 14 bases.